These 20 T cell receptor beta chains were sequenced from one sample in a study of blood T cell repertoires in COVID-19. This table comes from immunoSEQ multiplex PCR, and its TCRdb copy is limited to in-frame clones, with some not included. Counted here are over 250,000 clones, 89% occurring once; the ten biggest clones make up approximately 2%. The sequenced sample consisted of PBMCs or T cells enriched from blood (not recorded which). These receptors originate from a woman aged 60-75 years who had recovered from COVID-19.

The chain couples TRBV5-4 to TRBJ2-3, with 8 bases fitting TRBD2. V was pared by 4 bases and J by 0 bases, with 7 bases of the junction left unmatched. CDR1 is SGHNT, CDR2 YYREEE, per germline (reference sequence). The CDR3 has 16 residues. CDR3: CASSIAGLFSTDTQYF. The CDR3 nucleotides are TGTGCCAGCAGCATAGCGGGACTTTTTAGCACAGATACGCAGTATTTT.

The V call is TRBV5-1, the J call TRBJ1-4; 10 bases match TRBD1. From germline, CDR1 is SGHRS and CDR2 YFSETQ. After removal of 3 bases from V and 5 bases from J, the junction contained 4 bases not matched to a gene. This CDR3 is 15 amino acids long. CDR3: CASSSVGQGNEKLFF. CDR3 in DNA: TGCGCCAGCAGCTCGGTGGGACAGGGGAATGAAAAACTGTTTTTT.

This chain joins TRBV28 and TRBJ1-5, with TRBD1 matching over 11 bases. The CDR3 runs to 18 residues. The germline V gene has CDR1 MDHEN and CDR2 SYDVKM. The J segment lost 0 bases and the V segment lost 6 bases, leaving 10 bases of the junction unmatched. This CDR3 reads CASREGDRGRSSNQPQHF. The CDR3 DNA is TGTGCCAGCAGGGAGGGGGACAGGGGGAGAAGTAGCAATCAGCCCCAGCATTTT.

This clone has ten or more counts. The chain joins TRBV3-1 (or the pseudogene TRBV3-2) to TRBJ2-7; 10 bases are a match to TRBD2. The junction had 4 bases not matched to a gene; V was cut back by 3 bases and J by 2 bases. From germline, CDR1 is LGHDT and CDR2 YNNKEL (reference sequence). This CDR3 has 15 amino acids. The CDR3: CASSQAGTSAYEQYF. DNA for the CDR3: TGTGCCAGCAGCCAGGCCGGGACTAGCGCCTACGAGCAGTACTTC.

This sequence joins TRBV2 and TRBJ1-2, with D uncertain. V was shortened by 6 bases and J by 5 bases, with 16 bases between the two germline ends. Germline CDR1 reads SNHLY; CDR2 reads FYNNEI. The CDR3 extends over 14 amino acids. CDR3 in amino acids: CASRTASPGYGYTF. In nucleotides, the CDR3 is TGTGCCAGCAGGACGGCCTCACCGGGGTATGGCTACACCTTC.

The V call is TRBV3-1 (or the pseudogene TRBV3-2), the J call TRBJ2-2; D call uncertain. V was clipped by 1 base and J by 7 bases, with 10 bases between them. Germline assignment: CDR1 LGHDT and CDR2 YNNKEL (reference sequence). This CDR3 contains 14 residues. The CDR3 region has the DNA TGTGCCAGCAGCCAAGTTGGGCTGGGCGGGGAGCTGTTTTTT. It encodes CASSQVGLGGELFF.

The chain combines TRBV19 with TRBJ2-7, with 7 bases that match TRBD2. CDR1 is LNHDA and CDR2 is SQIVND in the germline V gene (reference sequence). Trimming cost V 3 bases and J 3 bases; bases outside gene matches: 14. This CDR3 contains 17 residues. The CDR3 sequence: CASSMASGATTYYEQYF. The CDR3 DNA is TGTGCCAGTAGTATGGCTAGCGGAGCCACCACCTACTACGAGCAGTACTTC. Supplemented by reference TRBV19 and TRBJ2-7, the full variable domain reads DGGITQSPKYLFRKEGQNVTLSCEQNLNHDAMYWYRQDPGQGLRLIYYSQIVNDFQKGDIAEGYSVSREKKESFPLTVTSAQKNPTAFYLCASSMASGATTYYEQYFGPGTRLTVT.

This chain connects TRBV18 to TRBJ1-2; 7 bases match TRBD1. Looked up from germline, CDR1 is KGHSH and CDR2 is LQKENI. CDR3 size: 17 residues. After removal of 0 bases from V and 2 bases from J, the junction contained 9 bases not matched to a gene. The CDR3 DNA is TGTGCCAGCTCACCACCTAGGGACAGCTCTTTCAACTATGGCTACACCTTC. It encodes CASSPPRDSSFNYGYTF.

The CDR3 loop reads CASSNSGGAAGELFF. Here the CDR3 DNA reads TGTGCCAGCAGTAATAGCGGGGGGGCCGCCGGGGAGCTGTTTTTT. The chain carries TRBV25-1 and TRBJ2-2; 11 nucleotides line up with TRBD2. Trimming took 5 bases from V and 6 from J; bases not matched to a gene: 5. The CDR3 totals 15 residues. Looked up from germline, CDR1 is MGHDK and CDR2 is SYGVNS.

This clone was detected only a few times. This sequence joins TRBV7-9 and TRBJ1-5; the D gene is possibly TRBD1 (5 bases). V was pared by 0 bases and J by 5 bases, with 17 bases between. Per the germline V gene, CDR1 is SEHNR and CDR2 is FQNEAQ (reference sequence). CDR3 length: 17 amino acids. CDR3 in DNA: TGTGCCAGCAGCTTAGCGCAGGAGGGACCGGAAGATCAGCCCCAGCATTTT. Translated: CASSLAQEGPEDQPQHF.

The chain combines TRBV5-6 with TRBJ1-2; no definite D call. Germline assignment: CDR1 SGHDT and CDR2 YYEEEE. CDR3 length: 12 amino acids. V dropped 0 bases and J dropped 9 bases, with 9 bases sitting between them. CDR3 coding DNA: TGTGCCAGCAGCTTGGGGTGGAGGCGCTACACCTTC. This encodes CASSLGWRRYTF.

The chain combines TRBV25-1 with TRBJ1-1, with TRBD1 identical over 9 bases. Germline assignment: CDR1 MGHDK and CDR2 SYGVNS. The length of the CDR3 is 16 residues. V lost 3 bases, J lost 6 bases, and 11 bases stayed unmatched. CDR3 sequence: CASSDPRTGVSSEAFF. The CDR3 DNA follows: TGTGCCAGCAGTGATCCCCGGACAGGGGTTAGCTCTGAAGCTTTCTTT.

The chain employs TRBV9 and TRBJ1-5; 8 nucleotides line up with TRBD1. Per germline, CDR1 SGDLS and CDR2 YYNGEE. The CDR3 contains 14 residues. V dropped 0 bases and J dropped 10; count of bases not matched to a gene: 6. In DNA form, the CDR3 reads TGTGCCAGCAGCGTAGACGTGGGGACAGGCCCCCAGCATTTT. Its protein is CASSVDVGTGPQHF.

This clone was seen only a few times. The V and J genes are TRBV7-9 and TRBJ1-2, with TRBD1 identical over 7 bases. The trim removed 1 base at V and 4 bases at J, leaving 6 bases unmatched. This CDR3 comprises 15 residues. Germline values: CDR1 SEHNR, CDR2 FQNEAQ (reference sequence). CDR3 protein: CASSLDRGVFYGYTF. The CDR3 nucleotides are TGTGCCAGCAGCTTAGACAGGGGAGTTTTCTATGGCTACACCTTC.

This clone was recorded a few times. One junction end does not reproduce the germline sequence, and a read error may be involved. The DNA of the CDR3 is TGTGCCAGCAGCCAAGGGGGGGGCCCCCGCTTC. Translated, it gives CASSQGGGPRF. This rearrangement joins TRBV3-1 (or the pseudogene TRBV3-2) to TRBJ1-2; a possible D gene is TRBD1 (6 bases). CDR1 is LGHDT, CDR2 YNNKEL, per germline (reference sequence). The CDR3 contains 11 residues.

This clone has only one observation. The rearrangement links TRBV7-9 to TRBJ2-3; maybe TRBD2 (6 bases). V was pared by 5 bases and J by 4 bases, with 19 bases between. The CDR3 length is 16 residues. Germline CDR1 reads SEHNR; CDR2 reads FQNEAQ (reference sequence). CDR3 nucleotide sequence: TGTGCCAGCAGCGTACCACACGGCGGGGAGGCAGATACGCAGTATTTT. This gives the protein CASSVPHGGEADTQYF.

This chain joins TRBV4-2 and TRBJ1-5; a weak D match, TRBD1 (5 bases). CDR1 and CDR2 (germline): LGHNA, YNFKEQ. The V end lost 4 bases, the J end lost 4 bases, and 20 bases lay between the germline ends. This CDR3 is 17 amino acids long. The CDR3 is CASSPEEGMKGNQPQHF. The CDR3 DNA reads as TGTGCCAGCAGCCCGGAGGAGGGGATGAAGGGGAATCAGCCCCAGCATTTT.

This clone has just a few counts. This rearrangement joins TRBV7-9 to TRBJ1-1, with D unresolved. Germline CDR1 SEHNR, CDR2 FQNEAQ (reference sequence). The V and J ends lost 5 bases and 1 base respectively, with 23 bases between them. CDR3 length: 18 amino acids. The CDR3 DNA follows: TGTGCCAGCAGCCCGACATTAATACAGCTCCGATCGAACACTGAAGCTTTCTTT. It codes for CASSPTLIQLRSNTEAFF.

Turning to this clone: This sample includes further DNA sequences coding for the same CDR3. This chain uses TRBV5-4 with TRBJ2-5, with 11 bases lining up with TRBD2. Per the germline V gene, CDR1 is SGHNT and CDR2 is YYREEE (reference sequence). V trimming: 0 bases; J trimming: 4 bases; junction bases outside the gene matches: 2. The CDR3 length is 15 residues. The CDR3 is CASSLGLAGGETQYF. The CDR3 DNA reads as TGTGCCAGCAGCTTGGGGCTAGCGGGAGGAGAGACCCAGTACTTC.

The gene calls are TRBV27 and TRBJ2-2, with a weak D call TRBD1 (5 bases). This CDR3 is 12 amino acids long. Germline CDR1 MNHEY, CDR2 SMNVEV (reference sequence). Trimming left V 11 bases short and J 7 bases short, with 14 bases between. The CDR3 loop is CASGSWGGELFF. As DNA, the CDR3 is TGTGCCTCAGGGTCTTGGGGCGGGGAGCTGTTTTTT.